This T cell receptor (beta chain) was retrieved from a study of human T cells and chemical hapten exposure. The overall study: Epicutaneous patch tests delivered 0.01% DPC to the upper back, with evaluation at 6 days. TCR yields differed between samples (mainly from small differences in pooled library volume).

This clonotype was observed a handful of times. TCRdb fed the RACE reads into MiXCR, producing one record per CDR3 protein. The sample shows approximately 80,000 distinct CDR3 sequences, around 7.8% of them seen only once. Indicated time point: patch test 1, 2 weeks after DPC sensitization. As for treatment: therapeutic diphenylcyclopropenone sensitization with weekly scalp DPC. The CDR3 totals 14 residues. V gave up 8 bases and J gave up 4 bases, with 15 bases separating them. CDR1 and CDR2 from the germline V gene are ENHRY and SYGVKD. The rearrangement links TRBV10-3 to TRBJ1-5; possibly TRBD1 for D (5 bases). This sample comprised whole blood, obtained in connection with sensitization to the hapten diphenylcyclopropenone (DPC). This clonotype originated in a woman in her twenties or thirties with alopecia areata. Some clones in this sample may be carry-over from other donors' samples. The CDR3 bases are TGTGCCATCTCGAAAGCGGGACTTAATCAGCCCCAGCATTTT. This encodes CAISKAGLNQPQHF.